These T cell receptor beta chains were read from a single sample in a study of T cells expressing NK-cell markers. TCRdb reanalyzed the 5' RACE reads, giving one entry per CDR3 protein sequence and no DNA. The sample has 8,000 or so distinct CDR3 sequences. The sequenced sample consisted of blood T cells: a sorted CD56 or NKG2C T cell subset, CD4+ or CD8+ T cells, or bulk PBMC T cells (not recorded which). Receptors were obtained from a man aged 18 to 69 in good health. CDR3s include the opening cysteine and the closing phenylalanine or tryptophan. Clone size, where shown, is once, few, many, or a class for clones that have expanded.

V gene: TRBV18; clone size: -; J gene: TRBJ1-6; CDR3 length: 15; CDR3 protein: CASSKSGRENSPLHF
V gene: TRBV6-4; clone size: -; J gene: TRBJ1-5; CDR3 length: 14; CDR3 protein: CASSQDYSNQPQHF
V gene: TRBV6-1; clone size: -; J gene: TRBJ2-5; CDR3 length: 15; CDR3 protein: CASSGSSGGFETQYF
V gene: TRBV6-1; clone size: -; J gene: TRBJ2-2; CDR3 length: 17; CDR3 protein: CASSERAGEGPTGELFF
V gene: TRBV27; clone size: -; J gene: TRBJ2-3; CDR3 length: 20; CDR3 protein: CASSFEVRSGVRIQADTQYF
V gene: TRBV6-1; clone size: -; J gene: TRBJ2-3; CDR3 length: 15; CDR3 protein: CASSQTSGAADTQYF
V gene: TRBV15; clone size: -; J gene: TRBJ1-5; CDR3 length: 15; CDR3 protein: CATSRDVDTPRPQHF
V gene: TRBV5-5; clone size: -; J gene: TRBJ1-4; CDR3 length: 14; CDR3 protein: CASSLGSTNEKLFF
V gene: TRBV3-1; clone size: medium-sized; J gene: TRBJ1-1; CDR3 length: 17; CDR3 protein: CASSPRQWGGTNTEAFF
V gene: TRBV20-1; clone size: -; J gene: TRBJ1-2; CDR3 length: 13; CDR3 protein: CSATQGEVNGYTF
V gene: TRBV6-2/TRBV6-3; clone size: -; J gene: TRBJ2-2; CDR3 length: 18; CDR3 protein: CASSPAGLAGDNTGELFF
V gene: TRBV27; clone size: -; J gene: TRBJ2-7; CDR3 length: 14; CDR3 protein: CATDVRYRGNEQYF
V gene: TRBV20-1; clone size: -; J gene: TRBJ2-7; CDR3 length: 15; CDR3 protein: CSAREGEGQAYEQYF
V gene: TRBV6-1; clone size: -; J gene: TRBJ2-3; CDR3 length: 14; CDR3 protein: CASGGLAGPDTQYF
V gene: TRBV9; clone size: -; J gene: TRBJ2-5; CDR3 length: 13; CDR3 protein: CASSVVEGRAQYF
V gene: TRBV5-1; clone size: -; J gene: TRBJ1-1; CDR3 length: 14; CDR3 protein: CASSLGFLNTEAFF